This TCR beta chain was documented in a study of cytotoxic CD8 clonotypes in ibrutinib-treated CLL. Some clones are missing from TCRdb's copy, which holds only in-frame ones; the method was immunoSEQ multiplex PCR. The table includes about 130,000 clones, approximately 83% detected once. This CDR3 has 15 amino acids. Trimming took off 1 base at V and 3 bases at J, with 13 bases between the two ends. Per the germline V gene, CDR1 is SGHTA and CDR2 is FQGNSA. Whole-study findings and limits: On treatment, the uncommon public clonotypes contracted or remained stable.

A note on this clone: The target antigen is unknown.

The rearrangement joins TRBV7-2 to TRBJ2-7; tentative D call: TRBD1 (6 bases). Sequenced material: PBMCs, taken after 24 months of ibrutinib treatment. The TCR was taken from a human donor with chronic lymphocytic leukemia. This CDR3 reads CASSLELGRGYEQYF. The CDR3 DNA is TGTGCCAGCAGCTTAGAGCTCGGCAGGGGCTACGAGCAGTACTTC.